The rows below give T cell receptor beta chains drawn from one sample of a study of CD8+ T cells in alopecia areata. Sequenced by immunoSEQ multiplex PCR; TCRdb stores in-frame clones only, minus some. Here the sample spans some 200,000 clones, 50% to 60% being singletons. This specimen was CD4+ T cells sorted from blood, taken at week 0. All receptors come from a human donor with alopecia areata. Each CDR3 is given with its conserved first and last residue. The D gene is left open where the match is weak. Clone size appears in some rows only: once, few, many, or a class for an expanded clone.

TRBV25-1	TRBJ2-1	.	.	CASSTIASYNEQFF	TGTGCCAGCAGTACAATCGCTAGCTACAATGAGCAGTTCTTC
TRBV10-3	TRBJ2-3	.	.	CAIGLSTDTQYF	TGTGCCATCGGTCTTAGCACAGATACGCAGTATTTT
TRBV30	TRBJ1-4	few	.	CAWSVSAGKLFF	TGTGCCTGGAGTGTTAGTGCGGGAAAACTGTTTTTT
TRBV30	TRBJ2-3	.	TRBD2	CAWTKVAGGTTQYF	TGTGCCTGGACTAAAGTGGCGGGGGGGACTACGCAGTATTTT
TRBV27	TRBJ2-5	.	.	CASSLSAGRETQYF	TGTGCCAGCAGTTTATCTGCAGGGAGAGAGACCCAGTACTTC
TRBV30	TRBJ1-1	.	.	CAWISTEAFF	TGTGCCTGGATCAGCACTGAAGCTTTCTTT
TRBV7-9	TRBJ2-3	.	.	CASEGGTQYF	TGTGCCAGCGAAGGGGGGACGCAGTATTTT
TRBV29-1	TRBJ2-7	.	TRBD2	CSVVPGGYSYEQYF	TGCAGCGTTGTTCCGGGGGGGTACTCCTACGAGCAGTACTTC
TRBV5-6	TRBJ1-1	.	.	CASSLKPGQTNTEAFF	TGTGCCAGCAGCTTGAAACCAGGACAGACCAACACTGAAGCTTTCTTT
TRBV15	TRBJ2-5	.	TRBD1	CATSSPGTGRQTQYF	TGTGCCACCAGCAGCCCCGGGACAGGGAGACAGACCCAGTACTTC
TRBV5-1	TRBJ2-7	.	TRBD1	CASSGGTGGYEQYF	TGCGCCAGCAGCGGCGGGACAGGGGGTTACGAGCAGTACTTC
TRBV27	TRBJ2-5	few	TRBD1	CASSHGQGQETQYF	TGTGCCAGCAGTCATGGACAGGGCCAAGAGACCCAGTACTTC
TRBV5-1	TRBJ1-4	.	.	CASSLEAGKLFF	TGCGCCAGCAGCTTGGAAGCTGGCAAACTGTTTTTT
TRBV6-6	TRBJ1-3	few	.	CASSYTGTYSGNTIYF	TGTGCCAGCAGCTACACAGGGACTTACTCTGGAAACACCATATATTTT
TRBV29-1	TRBJ2-3	.	.	CSAGGPDTQYF	TGCAGCGCGGGGGGCCCAGATACGCAGTATTTT
TRBV30	TRBJ2-2	.	.	CAWSVNMMELFF	TGTGCCTGGAGTGTAAACATGATGGAGCTGTTTTTT
TRBV6-5	TRBJ1-1	once	TRBD1	CASSYSGQRNTEAFF	TGTGCCAGCAGTTACTCGGGACAGCGAAACACTGAAGCTTTCTTT
TRBV15	TRBJ1-6	.	.	CATSRGTELKWSPLHF	TGTGCCACCAGCAGAGGGACAGAGCTTAAATGGTCACCCCTCCACTTT
TRBV5-1	TRBJ2-3	.	.	CASSLVPGSSTDTQYF	TGCGCCAGCAGCTTGGTGCCAGGCTCTAGCACAGATACGCAGTATTTT
TRBV11-2	TRBJ2-7	once	.	CASSDSVAGKYEQYF	TGTGCCAGCAGCGACTCGGTCGCGGGGAAGTACGAGCAGTACTTC
TRBV30	TRBJ2-3	.	TRBD1	CAWILGQAITDTQYF	TGTGCCTGGATCCTCGGACAGGCGATCACAGATACGCAGTATTTT
TRBV27	TRBJ2-7	few	TRBD1	CASSASGTASYEQYF	TGTGCCAGCAGCGCGTCCGGGACAGCATCCTACGAGCAGTACTTC
TRBV4-1	TRBJ2-1	.	TRBD1	CASSQAGTGSYNEQFF	TGCGCCAGCAGCCAAGCAGGGACAGGATCCTACAATGAGCAGTTCTTC
TRBV7-7	TRBJ1-1	.	.	CASSLSENTEAFF	TGTGCCAGCAGCTTATCAGAGAACACTGAAGCTTTCTTT
TRBV6-1	TRBJ2-1	few	.	CASKIGQGGNEQFF	TGTGCCAGCAAAATTGGGCAGGGAGGTAATGAGCAGTTCTTC
TRBV30	TRBJ2-7	.	.	CAWGVPLTEQYF	TGTGCCTGGGGGGTGCCCCTCACCGAGCAGTACTTC
TRBV11-2	TRBJ1-5	.	.	CASSLREGGNQPQHF	TGTGCCAGCAGCTTGCGGGAAGGGGGCAATCAGCCCCAGCATTTT
TRBV29-1	TRBJ1-1	few	.	CSPSAGLANTEAFF	TGCAGCCCCTCCGCAGGGCTCGCGAACACTGAAGCTTTCTTT